The rows below give T cell receptor beta chains drawn from one sample of a study of response to subunit inactivated influenza vaccine. TCRdb reprocessed the RT-PCR reads via MiXCR and lists one record per CDR3 protein. The sample lists roughly 500,000 distinct CDR3 sequences, approximately 15% occurring once. The specimen was CD4+ T cells sorted from PBMCs, collected around 25 months after vaccination. Every receptor here comes from a man between 50 and 75 years old who received an inactivated influenza vaccine. The CDR3 runs from the conserved cysteine through the conserved F or W. The D gene is left open where the match is weak. A row's size may be missing; if present it is once, few, many or a size class.

j_call v_call d_call cdr3_length clone_size cdr3_aa cdr3_nt
TRBJ2-1 TRBV5-1 NA 17 NA CASSLGLSSKPPSEQFF TGCGCCAGCAGCTTGGGCCTGTCTAGCAAGCCGCCCAGCGAGCAGTTCTTC
TRBJ2-2 TRBV21-1 NA 17 few CASSKESGQGDTGELFF TGTGCCAGCAGCAAAGAGAGCGGACAGGGGGACACCGGGGAGCTGTTTTTT
TRBJ1-6 TRBV11-2 TRBD1 15 few CASSGRTGPSSPLHF TGTGCCAGCAGCGGAAGGACAGGGCCTAGTTCACCCCTCCACTTT
TRBJ2-2 TRBV12-3/TRBV12-4 NA 15 many CASSLSTGNTGELFF TGTGCCAGCAGTTTGTCGACTGGGAACACCGGGGAGCTGTTTTTT
TRBJ1-2 TRBV6-2/TRBV6-3 NA 17 many CASSWDLGARANYGYTF TGTGCCAGCAGTTGGGATTTGGGGGCGCGGGCTAACTATGGCTACACCTTC
TRBJ1-1 TRBV29-1 NA 13 NA CSVGHGQNTEAFF TGCAGCGTCGGACACGGTCAGAACACTGAAGCTTTCTTT
TRBJ1-1 TRBV4-2 NA 14 few CASSQDKGGAEAFF TGTGCCAGCAGCCAAGATAAGGGGGGGGCTGAAGCTTTCTTT
TRBJ1-1 TRBV12-3/TRBV12-4 NA 11 many CASSLGGGAFF TGTGCCAGCAGTTTAGGGGGTGGGGCTTTCTTT
TRBJ1-5 TRBV7-8 NA 16 few CASSLALSGVAQPQHF TGTGCCAGCAGCTTAGCGCTCTCAGGGGTGGCTCAGCCCCAGCATTTT
TRBJ2-5 TRBV6-1 NA 13 NA CASSRLFQETQYF TGTGCCAGCAGCCGACTGTTTCAAGAGACCCAGTACTTC
TRBJ2-1 TRBV27 NA 14 many CASSLVGALHEQFF TGTGCCAGCAGTTTAGTTGGGGCGTTACATGAGCAGTTCTTC
TRBJ2-3 TRBV10-3 NA 15 NA CAISPPGLIAHTQYF TGTGCCATCAGCCCTCCGGGACTGATCGCGCATACGCAGTATTTT
TRBJ2-5 TRBV6-5 NA 12 NA CASRQERGTQYF TGTGCCAGCAGACAGGAAAGAGGGACCCAGTACTTC
TRBJ1-1 TRBV7-2 NA 13 NA CASSLQSRTEAFF TGTGCCAGCAGCCTCCAATCTCGGACTGAAGCTTTCTTT
TRBJ2-3 TRBV4-3 NA 18 NA CASSQDPPSGRGTDTQYF TGCGCCAGCAGCCAAGATCCCCCCAGCGGCAGGGGCACAGATACGCAGTATTTT
TRBJ2-5 TRBV5-6 NA 19 NA CASSSPWVNSAEYQETQYF TGTGCCAGCAGCTCCCCTTGGGTTAACTCCGCCGAGTACCAAGAGACCCAGTACTTC
TRBJ1-5 TRBV18 NA 15 few CASSLEGFGHQPQHF TGTGCCAGCTCGCTGGAGGGTTTTGGCCATCAGCCCCAGCATTTT
TRBJ1-1 TRBV11-2 NA 12 NA CASSLPWTEAFF TGTGCCAGCAGCTTGCCCTGGACTGAAGCTTTCTTT
TRBJ2-2 TRBV15 NA 16 few CATSRDSPLNTGELFF TGTGCCACCAGCAGAGATTCCCCCTTGAACACCGGGGAGCTGTTTTTT
TRBJ2-5 TRBV10-3 NA 15 few CAISAGRTEGETQYF TGTGCCATCAGCGCCGGACGGACAGAAGGGGAGACCCAGTACTTC
TRBJ1-5 TRBV4-3 NA 14 NA CASSLGHNNQPQHF TGCGCCAGCAGCTTGGGACACAACAATCAGCCCCAGCATTTT
TRBJ2-2 TRBV5-1 NA 15 many CASSLGATNTGELFF TGCGCCAGCAGCTTGGGGGCTACGAACACCGGGGAGCTGTTTTTT
TRBJ1-5 TRBV6-1 NA 16 NA CASSEQGRGGNQPQHF TGTGCCAGCAGTGAACAGGGGCGCGGGGGCAATCAGCCCCAGCATTTT
TRBJ2-1 TRBV19 NA 12 few CASSIMGHEQFF TGTGCCAGTAGTATTATGGGACATGAGCAGTTCTTC
TRBJ2-5 TRBV10-3 NA 12 NA CAISEEQETQYF TGTGCCATCAGTGAGGAACAAGAGACCCAGTACTTC
TRBJ1-2 TRBV6-2/TRBV6-3 NA 13 many CASRPGGGYGYTF TGTGCCAGCAGGCCGGGAGGAGGTTATGGCTACACCTTC
TRBJ2-1 TRBV7-3 NA 15 NA CASSPRGERYNEQFF TGTGCCAGCAGCCCAAGGGGGGAAAGGTACAATGAGCAGTTCTTC
TRBJ2-1 TRBV11-2 NA 12 NA CASSGLGNEQFF TGTGCCAGCAGCGGTCTGGGCAATGAGCAGTTCTTC
TRBJ1-2 TRBV18 TRBD1 15 NA CASSPPSRGSHGYTF TGTGCCAGCTCACCACCGTCCAGGGGGAGCCATGGCTACACCTTC
TRBJ2-2 TRBV5-1 NA 14 few CASIRQPNTGELFF TGCGCCAGCATTAGACAGCCGAACACCGGGGAGCTGTTTTTT
TRBJ2-5 TRBV18 NA 12 many CASSLLKETQYF TGTGCCAGCTCACTACTAAAAGAGACCCAGTACTTC
TRBJ2-2 TRBV11-1 TRBD1 15 few CASSQGQENTGELFF TGTGCCAGCAGCCAAGGACAGGAGAACACCGGGGAGCTGTTTTTT
TRBJ2-7 TRBV6-1 NA 15 NA CATSPRWTATYEQYF TGTGCCACTTCCCCCCGCTGGACCGCGACCTACGAGCAGTACTTC
TRBJ2-1 TRBV29-1 NA 14 few CSVGGGSAYNEQFF TGCAGCGTTGGTGGAGGGAGCGCCTACAATGAGCAGTTCTTC
TRBJ2-5 TRBV28 NA 12 few CASSRSSETQYF TGTGCCAGCAGCCGAAGTTCAGAGACCCAGTACTTC
TRBJ2-7 TRBV6-5 TRBD2 17 NA CASSYSYTSGRAYEQYF TGTGCCAGCAGTTACTCGTATACTAGCGGGAGGGCGTACGAGCAGTACTTC
TRBJ1-1 TRBV12-3/TRBV12-4 NA 15 many CASSLGGGHGTEAFF TGTGCCAGCAGTTTGGGCGGGGGGCATGGGACTGAAGCTTTCTTT
TRBJ2-1 TRBV24-1 TRBD1 14 few CATRDRGHSNEQFF TGTGCCACCAGGGACAGGGGCCATTCCAATGAGCAGTTCTTC
TRBJ2-2 TRBV10-3 TRBD2 14 NA CATAGTSGNGELFF TGTGCCACTGCGGGGACTAGCGGAAACGGGGAGCTGTTTTTT
TRBJ2-2 TRBV7-2 NA 12 few CASSSMAGELFF TGTGCCAGCAGCTCAATGGCCGGGGAGCTGTTTTTT
TRBJ1-5 TRBV4-1 NA 15 NA CASSPETGSNQPQHF TGCGCCAGCAGCCCCGAGACAGGTAGCAATCAGCCCCAGCATTTT
TRBJ2-7 TRBV2 NA 15 many CASSESWQGLYEQYF TGTGCCAGCAGTGAATCTTGGCAGGGACTCTACGAGCAGTACTTC
TRBJ1-4 TRBV7-2 NA 14 once CASSFGTHNEKLFF TGTGCCAGCAGCTTCGGGACACATAATGAAAAACTGTTTTTT
TRBJ1-4 TRBV18 NA 14 NA CASSPRRTNEKLFF TGTGCCAGCTCACCTAGAAGGACTAATGAAAAACTGTTTTTT
TRBJ2-3 TRBV3-1 NA 12 NA CASSQADLTQYF TGTGCCAGCAGCCAAGCCGACCTTACGCAGTATTTT
TRBJ2-5 TRBV25-1 TRBD1 15 many CASSDPGTGVETQYF TGTGCCAGCAGTGACCCTGGGACAGGGGTAGAGACCCAGTACTTC
TRBJ1-2 TRBV12-3/TRBV12-4 TRBD1 13 NA CASRARDRAGYTF TGTGCCAGCAGAGCTCGGGACAGGGCTGGCTACACCTTC
TRBJ1-5 TRBV20-1 NA 15 once CSALGQTRGNQPQHF TGCAGTGCTCTTGGACAAACCCGGGGCAATCAGCCCCAGCATTTT
TRBJ1-1 TRBV27 NA 13 many CASSLWGNTEAFF TGTGCCAGCAGTTTATGGGGTAACACTGAAGCTTTCTTT
TRBJ2-1 TRBV27 NA 15 few CASSLDWGTYNEQFF TGTGCCAGCAGCCTCGATTGGGGAACCTACAATGAGCAGTTCTTC